Described below is a single T cell receptor beta chain sequence and its context. Its antigen is unknown. The input lacks base qualities; no much larger clone sits a single base away. The data originate from a study of T cells after yellow fever vaccination (dated by TCRdb to between 2018 and 2021). For the study in its entirety: The SMART-Seq v4 Ultra Low Input RNA kit was used to prepare libraries from fractions with low cell numbers. To follow T-cell clones before and after primary and booster YFV17D yellow fever vaccination, bulk TCR alpha and beta repertoires were sequenced over time. The cohort comprised two healthy male donors, one aged 18 to 29 and one aged 30 to 40 years. Blood was drawn at multiple timepoints before and after primary and secondary immunization, with bulk PBMC replicates and cell subsets isolated.

Interpreted using the paper, the treatment or condition label stands for: live attenuated yellow fever vaccine strain. At every blood-draw timepoint, two biological replicates of bulk PBMCs were collected. A standard Ficoll-Paque protocol was used to isolate PBMCs from peripheral blood. RNA was extracted with TriZol from bulk PBMCs, CD4 and CD8 fractions, and dextramer-positive and dextramer-negative fractions. Results the study describes overall, beyond this receptor: Because abundant contaminating clonotypes from the bulk population could be contained in FACS-sorted repertoires, computational filtering was required. A small fraction of clonotypes showed up in both the CD4 and CD8 compartments, probably as a result of convergent recombination. Compared with the primary T-cell response, the secondary T-cell response was faster but weaker, reaching its peak on day 5 rather than on day 15. Only a couple of donors were included in the study, so the extent to which the findings can be generalized is limited. Most clones expanded after primary vaccination were re-detected after the booster (96% of CD4 and roughly 85% of CD8), suggesting broad memory maintenance.

TCR cDNA was synthesized by 5'RACE template switching, through which a universal primer site and unique molecular identifiers were introduced. Priming for cDNA synthesis came from both the TCR alpha and TCR beta constant segments. Library amplification involved two PCR steps, and the second step added sample barcodes and sequencing adapters. Sequencing of the libraries was done on either Illumina HiSeq 2500 (2x100 bp) or NovaSeq (2x150 bp). The study's own analysis went as follows. Demultiplexing of reads and collapsing into UMI consensus sequences were performed with MIGEC, and V(D)J alignment was carried out with MiXCR. Vaccine-responding clonotypes were defined with edgeR using replicate PBMC samples, requiring FDR below 0.01 and a log2 fold change above 5 up to day 15. CD4 or CD8 identity was assigned to each bulk clonotype according to whether the clonotype was present at higher abundance in the sequenced CD4 repertoire or the sequenced CD8 repertoire. Using fastp trimming at Q25 and MiXCR clonotype assembly, TCRdb reanalyzed the public sequencing data and kept in-frame beta chains. All rows with the same CDR3 protein become a single entry with the most common DNA and genes. TCRdb's processing, not the study's, gives the V and J calls here. The sample table records nearly 550,000 distinct CDR3 sequences; 15% to 20% of these occur just once. Approximately 14% of the sample is held by the ten biggest clonotypes.

The sequence came from a man aged 30 to 39 who received the YFV17D yellow fever vaccine. The material was PBMCs, obtained 15 days after the yellow fever booster vaccination.

The DNA sequence reads TGCGCCAGCAGCCCCAGACCAGGGATTGGAGAGACCCAGTACTTC. It codes for CASSPRPGIGETQYF. This chain is built from TRBV4-3 and TRBJ2-5, and the D gene may be TRBD1, 5 bases matching. Based on the germline V gene, the CDR1 and CDR2 sequences are LGHNA and YSLEER. Deletion took 4 bases off V and 4 bases off J, with a span of 16 bases between the germline ends. The CDR3 starts with the cysteine, ends with the phenylalanine, and has 15 residues. The entry retains the CDR3 DNA only, 45 bases that are in frame from base 1.